The rows below give T cell receptor beta chains drawn from one sample of a study of Graves' ophthalmopathy and Graves' hyperthyroidism. Each CDR3 protein is one row after TCRdb ran MiXCR on the multiplex PCR reads. The profile shows about 400,000 distinct CDR3 sequences, around 18% of them singletons. The material sequenced was peripheral blood. The receptors here all came from a woman aged 18 to 35 with Graves' ophthalmopathy. Each CDR3 is given with its conserved first and last residue. D genes are given only for firm matches. Not every row has a clone size; where given, it reads once, few, many or a size class.

size,V,D,J,DNA,CDR3
many,TRBV5-1,-,TRBJ2-7,TGCGCCAGCAGCAATCGGGGCGGGGACGAGCAGTACTTC,CASSNRGGDEQYF
once,TRBV6-2/TRBV6-3,TRBD2,TRBJ2-2,TGTGCCAGCAGTTACGGACTAGCGGGAGTAAGGTTCGGGACCGGGGAGCTGTTTTTT,CASSYGLAGVRFGTGELFF
many,TRBV7-3,-,TRBJ2-5,TGTGCCAGCAGCTTATTACCTCGAGAGACCCAGTACTTC,CASSLLPRETQYF
many,TRBV11-2,TRBD2,TRBJ2-2,TGTGCCAGCAGCTTAGGCGGGGGGCGGAACACCGGGGAGCTGTTTTTT,CASSLGGGRNTGELFF
-,TRBV7-3,TRBD2,TRBJ2-7,TGTGCCAGCAGCTTAACTAGCGGGGTAGCGAACGAGCAGTACTTC,CASSLTSGVANEQYF
many,TRBV15,-,TRBJ2-5,TGTGCCACCAGCAGAGGAGGGGCTAGTTTCCAAGAGACCCAGTACTTC,CATSRGGASFQETQYF
many,TRBV20-1,-,TRBJ1-5,TGCAGTGTCTACACCCGCAATCAGCCCCAGCATTTT,CSVYTRNQPQHF
many,TRBV7-8,-,TRBJ2-7,TGTGCCAGCAGCTCCCAGCCGGGATCCGAGCAGTACTTC,CASSSQPGSEQYF
few,TRBV6-2/TRBV6-3,TRBD1,TRBJ2-5,TGTGCCAGCAGGACCCACAGGGGCCACGGACAAGAGACCCAGTACTTC,CASRTHRGHGQETQYF
many,TRBV5-1,-,TRBJ1-2,TGCGCCAGCAGCTTTAACAGTGGGGGCTACACCTTC,CASSFNSGGYTF
many,TRBV30,TRBD2,TRBJ2-7,TGTGCCTATCTGAGGACTAGCGGATACGAGCAGTACTTC,CAYLRTSGYEQYF
many,TRBV28,-,TRBJ1-1,TGTGCCAGCAGTTCAGTAGACAGAAGAGCTTTCTTT,CASSSVDRRAFF
many,TRBV18,-,TRBJ1-3,TGTGCCAGCTCACCACCGGCGGGACACTCTGGAAACACCATATATTTT,CASSPPAGHSGNTIYF
many,TRBV7-2,-,TRBJ2-5,TGTGCCAGCAGCCCCCGGGCCCTCAAAACGGGGGAGACCCAGTACTTC,CASSPRALKTGETQYF
many,TRBV11-2,-,TRBJ1-3,TGTGCCAGCAGCTGGACCCAGGACACCTCTGGAAACACCATATATTTT,CASSWTQDTSGNTIYF
many,TRBV6-2/TRBV6-3,-,TRBJ1-2,TGTGCCAGCAGTTATTCAAACAGGAGGACTAACTATGGCTACACCTTC,CASSYSNRRTNYGYTF
many,TRBV28,TRBD1,TRBJ1-5,TGTGCCAGCAGTTTACGGGACAGAGTGGATCAGCCCCAGCATTTT,CASSLRDRVDQPQHF
many,TRBV7-8,-,TRBJ2-7,TGTGCCAGCAGCCCGGGACGTTGGCAGTCCGACCGCTACGAGCAGTACTTC,CASSPGRWQSDRYEQYF
many,TRBV5-6,TRBD2,TRBJ2-7,TGTGCCAGCAGCTTGACTAGCGGGCTCTCCTACGAGCAGTACTTC,CASSLTSGLSYEQYF
many,TRBV11-2,-,TRBJ2-7,TGTGCCAGCAGCTTAGTTGTGGGCTACGAGCAGTACTTC,CASSLVVGYEQYF
medium-sized,TRBV19,-,TRBJ2-7,TGTGCCAGTACTCAGGCGGCGGGCCTCTACGAGCAGTACTTC,CASTQAAGLYEQYF
many,TRBV29-1,-,TRBJ1-1,TGCAGCGTTGTAAAGAACACTGAAGCTTTCTTT,CSVVKNTEAFF
many,TRBV28,-,TRBJ1-2,TGTGCCAGCAGTGCTACAGGGAGGGAGAATGGCTACACCTTC,CASSATGRENGYTF
many,TRBV28,-,TRBJ2-4,TGTGCCAGCAGCACCACCTTGGAGGTAGCCAAAAACATTCAGTACTTC,CASSTTLEVAKNIQYF
many,TRBV15,TRBD1,TRBJ2-7,TGTGCCACCAGCCAGGGGGGACAGGGGTCTCCAGGGCTCTACGAGCAGTACTTC,CATSQGGQGSPGLYEQYF
many,TRBV7-2,-,TRBJ1-5,TGTGCCAGCAGCCTCACTGGCGCCTGGGCCCAGCATTTT,CASSLTGAWAQHF
many,TRBV7-2,TRBD2,TRBJ2-4,TGTGCCAGCAGCTTAACCCATACGGCGGGAGGTCTTAACATTCAGTACTTC,CASSLTHTAGGLNIQYF
many,TRBV7-2,-,TRBJ2-1,TGTGCCAGCAGCTTCGACAGGGCGGGAAGTAATGAGCAGTTCTTC,CASSFDRAGSNEQFF
many,TRBV18,-,TRBJ2-6,TGTGCCAGCTCGGGCACGGAACCCGGGGCCAACGTCCTGACTTTC,CASSGTEPGANVLTF
many,TRBV7-3,-,TRBJ2-7,TGTGCCAGCAGCAAAAGTGGGGGGCTAGCTCTCACGGCCTACGAGCAGTACTTC,CASSKSGGLALTAYEQYF
many,TRBV11-2,-,TRBJ1-1,TGTGCCAGCAACTTGGGCCGGGTGAACACTGAAGCTTTCTTT,CASNLGRVNTEAFF
many,TRBV6-5,-,TRBJ2-7,TGTGCCAGCAGTTTCGAGTTTAAGGACCCCTACGAGCAGTACTTC,CASSFEFKDPYEQYF
-,TRBV11-2,TRBD1,TRBJ2-5,TGTGCCAGCAGCTTCCCCCACAGGGGTTCCTTAGAGACCCAGTACTTC,CASSFPHRGSLETQYF
many,TRBV7-8,-,TRBJ1-2,TGTGCCAGCAGCCTGAGGACACCCCGATTCTATGGCTACACCTTC,CASSLRTPRFYGYTF
many,TRBV10-2,TRBD1,TRBJ2-4,TGCGCCAGCAGTGTGACCGGGACAGGGATGGCTCAGGCCAAAAACATTCAGTACTTC,CASSVTGTGMAQAKNIQYF
many,TRBV6-1,TRBD1,TRBJ2-7,TGTGCCAGCAGTGACGGGACAGCTTTATCCTACGAGCAGTACTTC,CASSDGTALSYEQYF
many,TRBV6-2/TRBV6-3,TRBD1,TRBJ1-2,TGTGCCAGCAGTTACGAATCGTCCACAGGGGGCAAACTCGGAGGCTACACCTTC,CASSYESSTGGKLGGYTF
many,TRBV7-2,-,TRBJ1-6,TGTGCCAGTACCTCGTGGGGGGGTTCAGGGAATTCACCCCTCCACTTT,CASTSWGGSGNSPLHF
many,TRBV4-2,-,TRBJ1-1,TGTGCCAGCAGCCTAGACCTCGGGGCAGCCACTGAAGCTTTCTTT,CASSLDLGAATEAFF
many,TRBV20-1,-,TRBJ2-4,TGCAGTGCTGGGGCACTAGCCAAAAACATTCAGTACTTC,CSAGALAKNIQYF
-,TRBV5-1,-,TRBJ2-2,TGCGCCAGCAGCCCGACAGGGAACACCGGGGAGCTGTTTTTT,CASSPTGNTGELFF
many,TRBV15,-,TRBJ2-2,TGTGCCACCAGCAGAGACAGGGTCTTGACCGGGGAGCTGTTTTTT,CATSRDRVLTGELFF
few,TRBV18,TRBD1,TRBJ1-5,TGTGCCAGCTCACCAGGGACAGGGTTTAAGCAGCCCCAGCATTTT,CASSPGTGFKQPQHF
few,TRBV6-1,TRBD1,TRBJ1-2,TGTGCCAGCAGTGCAGGGGGGGCTGGCTACACCTTC,CASSAGGAGYTF
many,TRBV7-4,TRBD1,TRBJ1-5,TGTGCCAGCAGCTTAGCCCCGGGACAGGGGAGGTATAGCAATCAGCCCCAGCATTTT,CASSLAPGQGRYSNQPQHF
many,TRBV20-1,-,TRBJ1-2,TGCAGTGCTCTTGACCCACTTGGCTATGGCTACACCTTC,CSALDPLGYGYTF
-,TRBV15,TRBD1,TRBJ1-2,TGTGCCACCAGCAGATCTACCACGGGGACAGGATATGGCTACACCTTC,CATSRSTTGTGYGYTF
many,TRBV27,-,TRBJ1-1,TGTGCCAGCAGTTTATCGAGCGGGGAAGCTTTCTTT,CASSLSSGEAFF
-,TRBV20-1,TRBD2,TRBJ2-7,TGCAGTGCTAGTCTCCCGGGACTAGTTTTATACGAGCAGTACTTC,CSASLPGLVLYEQYF
many,TRBV4-1,-,TRBJ2-5,TGCGCCAGCAGCCACCTCGGAGGGGAGACCCAGTACTTC,CASSHLGGETQYF